The next 11 T cell receptor beta chains were all read from a single sample in a study of technical replicates of blood from a handful of donors. TCRdb's table, derived via immunoSEQ multiplex PCR, lists solely in-frame clones and lacks some. The table records about 97,000 clones, around 96% of them present only once. Material for sequencing was T cells isolated from PBMCs. All receptors come from a human donor in good health.

The gene calls are TRBV9 and TRBJ1-2; 9 bases map to TRBD1. CDR1 and CDR2 from the germline V gene are SGDLS and YYNGEE. V dropped 2 bases and J dropped 3; count of bases not matched to a gene: 5. This CDR3 has 15 residues. This chain's CDR3 is CASSVGRDRDYGYTF. The DNA of the CDR3 is TGTGCCAGCAGCGTTGGAAGGGACAGGGACTATGGCTACACCTTC.

The chain has TRBV6-5 and TRBJ1-1; D possibly corresponds to TRBD1 (5 bases). Germline CDR1 reads MNHEY; CDR2 reads SVGAGI. V lost 5 bases and J lost 4, with 8 bases in between. The CDR3 is 12 amino acids. Here the CDR3 reads CASSPQGTEAFF. CDR3 coding DNA: TGTGCCAGCAGTCCCCAGGGCACTGAAGCTTTCTTT.

This chain connects TRBV4-1 to TRBJ2-1, with 8 bases lining up with TRBD2. Germline CDR1 MGHRA, CDR2 YSYEKL. CDR3 length equals 14 residues. J lost 14 bases, V lost 0 bases, and 9 bases had no gene match. CDR3 DNA: TGCGCCAGCAGCCAAGAAGGGGGACTAGGGATTAAGTTCTTC. This codes for CASSQEGGLGIKFF.

J is TRBJ2-7 and V is TRBV21-1; TRBD1, as called in the table, went unchecked against the DNA. TRBV21-1 is given as a pseudogene. CDR3 length: 14 amino acids. The CDR3 DNA follows: TGTGCCAGCAGCGGCCGGGACAGGGGCTACGAGCAGTACTTC. Translating gives CASSGRDRGYEQYF.

This chain uses TRBV19 with TRBJ1-5; D might be TRBD1 (6 bases). CDR1 is LNHDA, CDR2 SQIVND, per germline (reference sequence). This CDR3 comprises 16 residues. Trimming stripped 1 base from V and 1 base from J, with 11 bases between. The CDR3 DNA reads TGTGCCAGTAGTATAGTTGGGGGGGCAAGCAATCAGCCCCAGCATTTT. This encodes CASSIVGGASNQPQHF.

V and J are TRBV2 and TRBJ2-6; D unresolved. V lost 3 bases, J lost 1 base, and 4 bases lay in between. The CDR3 is 14 residues long. CDR1 is SNHLY and CDR2 is FYNNEI in the germline V gene. The CDR3 DNA sequence: TGTGCCAGCAGTGATAGTTCTGGGGCCAACGTCCTGACTTTC. This translates into CASSDSSGANVLTF. Together with reference TRBV2 and TRBJ2-6, the CDR3 gives the full variable domain: EPEVTQTPSHQVTQMGQEVILRCVPISNHLYFYWYRQILGQKVEFLVSFYNNEISEKSEIFDDQFSVERPDGSNFTLKIRSTKLEDSAMYFCASSDSSGANVLTFGAGSRLTVL.

The genes are TRBV28 and TRBJ2-3; 10 bases are shared with TRBD2. The junction had 9 bases not matched to a gene; V was cut back by 8 bases and J by 4 bases. There are 15 residues in the CDR3. Germline V gene data show CDR1 as MDHEN and CDR2 as SYDVKM. The CDR3 region is CASCVTSGYPDTQYF. For the CDR3, the DNA is TGTGCCAGCTGTGTGACTAGCGGGTATCCAGATACGCAGTATTTT. Filled out from reference TRBV28 and TRBJ2-3, the complete variable domain reads DVKVTQSSRYLVKRTGEKVFLECVQDMDHENMFWYRQDPGLGLRLIYFSYDVKMKEKGDIPEGYSVSREKKERFSLILESASTNQTSMYLCASCVTSGYPDTQYFGPGTRLTVL.

Here the CDR3 reads CASSIDHIGGNGYTF. In DNA form, the CDR3 reads TGTGCCAGTAGTATAGATCATATAGGGGGAAATGGCTACACCTTC. The chain employs TRBV19 and TRBJ1-2; D is possibly TRBD1 (6 bases). Germline CDR1 LNHDA, CDR2 SQIVND (reference sequence). The ends were cut back, 0 bases at V and 6 bases at J, with 14 bases in the middle. The CDR3 runs 15 residues.

The chain combines TRBV5-1 with TRBJ2-3; D remains ambiguous. Germline V gene sequence: CDR1 SGHRS, CDR2 YFSETQ. The CDR3 sequence is 15 residues long. V was pared by 0 bases and J by 1 base, with 9 bases between. CDR3 nucleotides: TGCGCCAGCAGCTTGGACCCACGGGGCACAGATACGCAGTATTTT. This gives the protein CASSLDPRGTDTQYF.

The rearrangement joins TRBV12-2 to TRBJ2-1; the table gives TRBD2 as D, unverified against the DNA. TRBV12-2 is a recognized pseudogene. The CDR3 is made up of 20 amino acids. The CDR3 DNA reads as TGTGCAAGTCGCTTAGCTGTGAATAGGGAAGGGACTAGCTCCTACAATGAGCAGTTCTTC. This encodes CASRLAVNREGTSSYNEQFF.

V usage is TRBV27 and J usage is TRBJ2-5; D not resolved. There are 11 residues in the CDR3. Germline V gene sequence: CDR1 MNHEY, CDR2 SMNVEV (reference sequence). The germline V and J ends were trimmed by 4 bases and 5 bases, with 5 bases remaining between them. In DNA, the CDR3 is TGTGCCAGCAGTTCTCAGGAGACCCAGTACTTC. This translates into CASSSQETQYF.